This is a list of T cell receptor beta chains from one sample in a study of blood T cell repertoires in COVID-19. Generated by immunoSEQ multiplex PCR, the TCRdb table keeps only in-frame clones and is missing some. The sample includes approximately 69,000 clones, approximately 80% of them seen just once. Sequenced material: peripheral blood. The source of these receptors is a woman in her sixties or seventies with acute or convalescent COVID-19. The CDR3 runs from the conserved cysteine through the conserved F or W. D genes are given only for firm matches. Expanded clones are given a class, and other clones once, few, many or no size at all.

TRBV28	NA	TRBJ2-1	TRBD2	TGTGCCAGCAGTCTTAGCGGGAAATACTACAATGAGCAGTTCTTC	CASSLSGKYYNEQFF
TRBV5-5	NA	TRBJ2-7	TRBD2	TGTGCCAGCAGCTTGGCCGGGACTAGTAATTACGAGCAGTACTTC	CASSLAGTSNYEQYF
TRBV28	NA	TRBJ1-2	NA	TGTGCCAGCAGCAATAGGGGTCTCTCCTATGGCTACACCTTC	CASSNRGLSYGYTF
TRBV28	few	TRBJ1-2	NA	TGTGCCAGCAGTTTGGGGGGGACTTCGATTACAGGTGGCTACACCTTC	CASSLGGTSITGGYTF
TRBV6-5	NA	TRBJ1-2	NA	TGTGCCAGCAGTTACAACAGGATACATGGCTACACCTTC	CASSYNRIHGYTF
TRBV25-1	NA	TRBJ1-5	NA	TGTGCCAGCAGTGTAACAGGGAGCAATCAGCCCCAGCATTTT	CASSVTGSNQPQHF
TRBV28	NA	TRBJ2-7	NA	TGTGCCAGCAAAGTTCACCTCACGGGAGCCTACGAGCAGTACTTC	CASKVHLTGAYEQYF
TRBV6-2/TRBV6-3	NA	TRBJ1-5	NA	TGTGCCAGCAGTACACAGGGAAATCAGCCCCAGCATTTT	CASSTQGNQPQHF
TRBV3-1/TRBV3-2	NA	TRBJ2-3	NA	TGTGCCAGCAGCACCGGGACAACTACCGCAGATACGCAGTATTTT	CASSTGTTTADTQYF
TRBV9	NA	TRBJ2-7	NA	TGTGCCAGCAGCGTAGTTCCTAGCTCCTACGAGCAGTACTTC	CASSVVPSSYEQYF
TRBV28	NA	TRBJ2-7	TRBD2	TGTGCCAGCAGTTTTAGCGGGAGAAGCTACGAGCAGTACTTC	CASSFSGRSYEQYF
TRBV2	NA	TRBJ1-5	TRBD1	TGTGCCAGCAGTGGAGACAGGGGTTCAACTCAGCCCCAGCATTTT	CASSGDRGSTQPQHF
TRBV3-1/TRBV3-2	NA	TRBJ1-6	NA	TGTGCCAGCAATAGGCAGGGAGGATCACCCCTCCACTTT	CASNRQGGSPLHF
TRBV27	NA	TRBJ1-1	NA	TGTGCCAGCAGGTCGACAGCGAACACTGAAGCTTTCTTT	CASRSTANTEAFF
TRBV5-1	NA	TRBJ1-2	NA	TGCGCCAGCAGACAGAACTATGGCTACACCTTC	CASRQNYGYTF
TRBV9	few	TRBJ2-3	TRBD2	TGTGCCAGCAGCATGGGACTAGCGGGAGGTGTAGATACGCAGTATTTT	CASSMGLAGGVDTQYF
TRBV7-3	NA	TRBJ1-2	NA	TGTGCCAGCAGTTCCCTCCGGACATCGGTCCTCAGCTACACCTTC	CASSSLRTSVLSYTF
TRBV18	NA	TRBJ2-3	TRBD1	TGTGCCAGCTCCGGGACAGGGACATACACAGATACGCAGTATTTT	CASSGTGTYTDTQYF
TRBV4-2	NA	TRBJ2-1	NA	TGTGCCAGCAGCCCCCAGGGTTACAATGAGCAGTTCTTC	CASSPQGYNEQFF
TRBV4-1	NA	TRBJ1-5	NA	TGCGCCAGCAGCCATCAGACAGCCTATAGCAATCAGCCCCAGCATTTT	CASSHQTAYSNQPQHF
TRBV5-1	NA	TRBJ2-5	TRBD1	TGCGCCAGCAGCTTGGGCGGCAGGGGGCCGTTAGAGACCCAGTACTTC	CASSLGGRGPLETQYF
TRBV28	few	TRBJ1-6	NA	TGTGCCAGCAGGATCGCGGGGGTCGGTAATTCACCCCTCCACTTT	CASRIAGVGNSPLHF
TRBV27	NA	TRBJ2-7	NA	TGTGCCAGCAGTTTTTCCCCGGGACATTCCTACGAGCAGTACTTC	CASSFSPGHSYEQYF
TRBV3-1/TRBV3-2	NA	TRBJ2-2	NA	TGTGCCAGCAGCCCCTCGAACACCGGGGAGCTGTTTTTT	CASSPSNTGELFF
TRBV5-4	NA	TRBJ2-5	NA	TGTGCCAGCAGCCCCCAAAGGGGGTACGATCGGACCCAGTACTTC	CASSPQRGYDRTQYF
TRBV7-3	NA	TRBJ2-2	NA	TGTGCCAGCAGCTTAACGGGTCCGAGGTCCACCGGGGAGCTGTTTTTT	CASSLTGPRSTGELFF
TRBV28	NA	TRBJ1-3	TRBD1	TGTGCCAGCAGTTCGGGACAGGGGGGCTCTGGAAACACCATATATTTT	CASSSGQGGSGNTIYF
TRBV4-1	NA	TRBJ1-4	NA	TGCGCCAGCAGCCAAGACAGGGGAACTAATGAAAAACTGTTTTTT	CASSQDRGTNEKLFF
TRBV6-4	NA	TRBJ2-1	NA	TGTGCCAGCAGTGAACAGGACGCCTCCTACAATGAGCAGTTCTTC	CASSEQDASYNEQFF
TRBV6-1	many	TRBJ2-2	NA	TGTGCCAGCAGTGAACGCGCGGACGGGGAGCTGTTTTTT	CASSERADGELFF
TRBV19	NA	TRBJ2-7	TRBD1	TGTGCCAGTAGTACTTCCGGGACAGGGTTACACGAGCAGTACTTC	CASSTSGTGLHEQYF
TRBV7-9	NA	TRBJ1-4	TRBD1	TGTGCCGGCAGCTCAACCGGGACAGGCCCAGAAAAACTGTTTTTT	CAGSSTGTGPEKLFF
TRBV27	NA	TRBJ1-1	NA	TGTGCCAGCAGTTTATCGTGGCTGAACACTGAAGCTTTCTTT	CASSLSWLNTEAFF
TRBV7-3	NA	TRBJ2-3	TRBD1	TGTGCCAGCAGCTTACAGGGGGCCTCCACAGATACGCAGTATTTT	CASSLQGASTDTQYF
TRBV5-1	NA	TRBJ2-7	TRBD2	TGCGCCAGCAGCTTTCTACGGGGGGACTACGAGCAGTACTTC	CASSFLRGDYEQYF
TRBV6-6	NA	TRBJ1-1	TRBD1	TGTGCCAGCAGTTACTCGGGACAGCGTATGAACACTGAAGCTTTCTTT	CASSYSGQRMNTEAFF
TRBV7-8	NA	TRBJ1-6	NA	TGTGCCAGCAGCCCCGTCGACAGGCCCTATAATTCACCCCTCCACTTT	CASSPVDRPYNSPLHF
TRBV29-1	NA	TRBJ1-1	NA	TGCAGCGTGGATGACAGGTTGAACACTGAAGCTTTCTTT	CSVDDRLNTEAFF
TRBV19	NA	TRBJ2-2	NA	TGTGCCAGTACGGGAAGGTTTAGCACCGGGGAGCTGTTTTTT	CASTGRFSTGELFF
TRBV15	NA	TRBJ2-3	NA	TGTGCCACCAGCAGAGATTTGGGGGCGCGAGCAGGGTCAGATACGCAGTATTTT	CATSRDLGARAGSDTQYF
TRBV27	NA	TRBJ1-6	TRBD1	TGTGCCAGCAGACCTTTGGGACAGCGAAATTCACCCCTCCACTTT	CASRPLGQRNSPLHF
TRBV5-3	NA	TRBJ2-3	TRBD2	TGTGCCAGAAGCCCGGGGGGGGGAGGGGGAGATACGCAGTATTTT	CARSPGGGGGDTQYF
TRBV5-1	NA	TRBJ2-5	TRBD2	TGCGCCAGCAGCGAGGGACTAGCGGGGGGGGCCGGGGAGACCCAGTACTTC	CASSEGLAGGAGETQYF
TRBV14	NA	TRBJ2-7	NA	TGTGCCAGCAGCTTTGACTGTAGCTCCTACGAGCAGTACTTC	CASSFDCSSYEQYF
TRBV12-1	few	TRBJ1-3	NA	TGTGCCGCAGACAAGGGGGCGCTGAGCTCTGGAAACACCATATATTTT	CAADKGALSSGNTIYF
TRBV30	NA	TRBJ1-6	TRBD1	TGTGCCTGGGGCCTGGGACAGGGTAATTCACCCCTCCACTTT	CAWGLGQGNSPLHF
TRBV6-5	NA	TRBJ1-1	NA	TGTGCCAGCAAAAGGACGGGAATGAACACTGAAGCTTTCTTT	CASKRTGMNTEAFF
TRBV28	NA	TRBJ1-2	NA	TGTGCCAGCAGCTACCGAGGACAGATGGAAGGCTACACCTTC	CASSYRGQMEGYTF
TRBV28	NA	TRBJ2-7	NA	TGTGCCAGCAGTCAGACTAACTCCTACGAGCAGTACTTC	CASSQTNSYEQYF
TRBV5-1	NA	TRBJ1-2	TRBD1	TGCGCCAGCACACGAACGGGGACAGTGTTCGATGGCTACACCTTC	CASTRTGTVFDGYTF
TRBV7-2	NA	TRBJ2-7	NA	TGTGCCAGCAGCTTACCCCAGGGAGGCAAGCAGTACTTC	CASSLPQGGKQYF
TRBV15	NA	TRBJ2-7	TRBD2	TGTGCCACCAGCAGAGATGCGGGAGGGCCTGACGAGCAGTACTTC	CATSRDAGGPDEQYF
TRBV11-3	few	TRBJ1-1	NA	TGTGCCAGCAGCTACCGGGGGGGAAACACTGAAGCTTTCTTT	CASSYRGGNTEAFF
TRBV4-1	NA	TRBJ2-5	NA	TGCGCCAGCAGCCCCCTCCCCGCTAGTCGAGAGACCCAGTACTTC	CASSPLPASRETQYF
TRBV28	NA	TRBJ1-1	TRBD1	TGTGCCAGCAGTTGGGACAGATGGGACACTGAAGCTTTCTTT	CASSWDRWDTEAFF
TRBV18	NA	TRBJ2-2	TRBD2	TGTGCCAGCTCGGAAGGACTAGCGGGGAACACCGGGGAGCTGTTTTTT	CASSEGLAGNTGELFF
TRBV6-5	NA	TRBJ2-3	TRBD1	TGTGCCAGCAGTCCCTGGGGGACAGGGTCGGATACGCAGTATTTT	CASSPWGTGSDTQYF
TRBV11-3	few	TRBJ2-5	TRBD2	TGTGCCAGCAGCCGGACTAGCGGGAGTCGCCAAGAGACCCAGTACTTC	CASSRTSGSRQETQYF
TRBV6-6	NA	TRBJ2-7	TRBD1	TGTGCCAGCAGGGACAGGGGTTCCTACGAGCAGTACTTC	CASRDRGSYEQYF